A selection of T cell receptor beta chains follows, all from one sample in a study of blood T cells in healthy people across ages. TCRdb re-derived calls from the 5' RACE reads in MiXCR, one entry per CDR3 protein. In the table there are more than 1,400,000 distinct CDR3 sequences, roughly 40% of which are singletons. The sample was blood. Receptor source: a woman younger than 35 in good health. Each CDR3 is given with its conserved first and last residue. Fields, in order: CDR3 length, clone size, J gene, D gene, V gene, CDR3 protein, CDR3 DNA. The D gene is left open where the match is weak. Rows give clone size only sometimes, using once, few, many, or a class for an expanded clone.

CDR3 length: 14; clone size: -; J gene: TRBJ1-5; D gene: TRBD1; V gene: TRBV12-3/TRBV12-4; CDR3 protein: CASRGTGDNQPQHF; CDR3 DNA: TGTGCCAGCAGGGGGACAGGGGACAATCAGCCCCAGCATTTT
CDR3 length: 15; clone size: -; J gene: TRBJ2-1; D gene: -; V gene: TRBV7-7; CDR3 protein: CASNSGTPSYNEQFF; CDR3 DNA: TGTGCTAGCAACTCCGGGACTCCCTCCTACAATGAGCAGTTCTTC
CDR3 length: 15; clone size: many; J gene: TRBJ2-7; D gene: TRBD2; V gene: TRBV7-9; CDR3 protein: CASSLEAGGSYEQYF; CDR3 DNA: TGTGCCAGCAGCTTAGAGGCGGGAGGAAGCTACGAGCAGTACTTC
CDR3 length: 13; clone size: -; J gene: TRBJ1-2; D gene: -; V gene: TRBV6-2/TRBV6-3; CDR3 protein: CASSWTDNYGYTF; CDR3 DNA: TGTGCCAGCAGTTGGACGGATAACTATGGCTACACCTTC
CDR3 length: 17; clone size: once; J gene: TRBJ2-3; D gene: TRBD2; V gene: TRBV11-2; CDR3 protein: CASSLIGLAGYTDTQYF; CDR3 DNA: TGTGCCAGCAGCTTAATCGGACTAGCGGGCTACACAGATACGCAGTATTTT
CDR3 length: 12; clone size: -; J gene: TRBJ1-1; D gene: -; V gene: TRBV20-1; CDR3 protein: CSVIAGVTEAFF; CDR3 DNA: TGCAGTGTTATCGCCGGAGTGACTGAGGCTTTCTTT
CDR3 length: 16; clone size: -; J gene: TRBJ2-1; D gene: TRBD1; V gene: TRBV29-1; CDR3 protein: CSVELTQDRVYNEQFF; CDR3 DNA: TGCAGCGTTGAACTCACCCAAGACAGGGTGTACAATGAGCAGTTCTTC
CDR3 length: 15; clone size: -; J gene: TRBJ2-2; D gene: TRBD2; V gene: TRBV28; CDR3 protein: CASKYSGGNTGELFF; CDR3 DNA: TGTGCCAGCAAGTACAGCGGGGGGAACACCGGGGAGCTGTTTTTT
CDR3 length: 15; clone size: few; J gene: TRBJ2-5; D gene: TRBD1; V gene: TRBV7-2; CDR3 protein: CASSSDRDSSYGQYF; CDR3 DNA: TGTGCCAGCAGTTCCGACAGGGATTCCTCCTACGGGCAGTACTTC
CDR3 length: 14; clone size: -; J gene: TRBJ2-7; D gene: -; V gene: TRBV6-1; CDR3 protein: CASSVHGSSYEQYF; CDR3 DNA: TGTGCCAGCAGTGTACACGGTTCCTCCTACGAGCAGTACTTC
CDR3 length: 13; clone size: few; J gene: TRBJ1-2; D gene: -; V gene: TRBV10-1; CDR3 protein: CASSESLGSGYTF; CDR3 DNA: TGCGCCAGCAGTGAGTCCCTGGGGTCTGGCTACACCTTC
CDR3 length: 15; clone size: few; J gene: TRBJ2-5; D gene: -; V gene: TRBV4-1; CDR3 protein: CASSRLPGVQETQYF; CDR3 DNA: TGCGCCAGCAGCCGGTTGCCAGGGGTGCAAGAGACCCAGTACTTC
CDR3 length: 15; clone size: -; J gene: TRBJ1-2; D gene: TRBD1; V gene: TRBV18; CDR3 protein: CASSPTGEIDYGYTF; CDR3 DNA: TGTGCCAGCTCACCCACAGGGGAGATCGACTATGGCTACACCTTC
CDR3 length: 14; clone size: few; J gene: TRBJ1-5; D gene: -; V gene: TRBV29-1; CDR3 protein: CSVEVGGPNQPQHF; CDR3 DNA: TGCAGCGTTGAGGTCGGAGGACCCAATCAGCCCCAGCATTTT
CDR3 length: 14; clone size: -; J gene: TRBJ2-2; D gene: TRBD1; V gene: TRBV11-2; CDR3 protein: CASSQGQSSGELFF; CDR3 DNA: TGTGCCAGCAGCCAGGGACAGAGTTCCGGGGAGCTGTTTTTT
CDR3 length: 17; clone size: few; J gene: TRBJ1-2; D gene: TRBD1; V gene: TRBV7-9; CDR3 protein: CASSSTGTGGTDYGYTF; CDR3 DNA: TGTGCCAGCAGCTCAACCGGGACAGGGGGCACGGACTATGGCTACACCTTC
CDR3 length: 12; clone size: many; J gene: TRBJ2-7; D gene: -; V gene: TRBV12-3/TRBV12-4; CDR3 protein: CASSQGRYEQYF; CDR3 DNA: TGTGCCAGCAGCCAAGGACGCTACGAGCAGTACTTC
CDR3 length: 12; clone size: few; J gene: TRBJ2-5; D gene: -; V gene: TRBV20-1; CDR3 protein: CSASPLSGTQYF; CDR3 DNA: TGCAGTGCTAGCCCCCTAAGTGGGACCCAGTACTTC
CDR3 length: 15; clone size: -; J gene: TRBJ1-2; D gene: -; V gene: TRBV4-2; CDR3 protein: CASSQDLVNPYGYTF; CDR3 DNA: TGTGCCAGCAGCCAAGATCTCGTGAACCCCTATGGCTACACCTTC
CDR3 length: 16; clone size: -; J gene: TRBJ2-5; D gene: -; V gene: TRBV5-1; CDR3 protein: CASSLTGAPLQETQYF; CDR3 DNA: TGCGCCAGCAGCTTGACGGGAGCTCCTTTGCAAGAGACCCAGTACTTC
CDR3 length: 15; clone size: few; J gene: TRBJ2-1; D gene: TRBD1; V gene: TRBV5-1; CDR3 protein: CASSWTGETYNEQFF; CDR3 DNA: TGCGCCAGCAGCTGGACAGGGGAGACCTACAATGAGCAGTTCTTC
CDR3 length: 14; clone size: -; J gene: TRBJ1-6; D gene: -; V gene: TRBV20-1; CDR3 protein: CSARVSREDSPLHF; CDR3 DNA: TGCAGTGCTAGAGTAAGCAGGGAGGATTCACCCCTCCACTTT
CDR3 length: 15; clone size: few; J gene: TRBJ2-7; D gene: -; V gene: TRBV20-1; CDR3 protein: CSARAGTASSYEQYF; CDR3 DNA: TGCAGTGCTAGAGCTGGGACTGCCTCATCCTACGAGCAGTACTTC
CDR3 length: 15; clone size: few; J gene: TRBJ2-7; D gene: -; V gene: TRBV28; CDR3 protein: CASRGATSGYLEQYF; CDR3 DNA: TGTGCCAGCAGGGGGGCGACGTCGGGGTATCTCGAGCAGTACTTC
CDR3 length: 13; clone size: few; J gene: TRBJ2-3; D gene: -; V gene: TRBV27; CDR3 protein: CASSWVVVGTQYF; CDR3 DNA: TGTGCCAGCAGTTGGGTTGTAGTAGGTACGCAGTATTTT
CDR3 length: 19; clone size: -; J gene: TRBJ2-7; D gene: TRBD2; V gene: TRBV27; CDR3 protein: CASSLAPLLSGSSYNEQYF; CDR3 DNA: TGTGCCAGCAGTTTAGCCCCATTACTTAGCGGGAGCTCCTACAATGAGCAGTACTTC
CDR3 length: 14; clone size: -; J gene: TRBJ2-5; D gene: -; V gene: TRBV14; CDR3 protein: CASSEMDLQETQYF; CDR3 DNA: TGTGCCAGCAGCGAAATGGACCTCCAAGAGACCCAGTACTTC
CDR3 length: 14; clone size: -; J gene: TRBJ2-7; D gene: TRBD2; V gene: TRBV19; CDR3 protein: CASSTGLAFYEQYF; CDR3 DNA: TGTGCCAGTAGTACCGGACTAGCTTTCTACGAGCAGTACTTC
CDR3 length: 12; clone size: many; J gene: TRBJ2-7; D gene: -; V gene: TRBV10-3; CDR3 protein: CATARISYEQYF; CDR3 DNA: TGTGCCACGGCAAGGATCTCCTACGAGCAGTACTTC